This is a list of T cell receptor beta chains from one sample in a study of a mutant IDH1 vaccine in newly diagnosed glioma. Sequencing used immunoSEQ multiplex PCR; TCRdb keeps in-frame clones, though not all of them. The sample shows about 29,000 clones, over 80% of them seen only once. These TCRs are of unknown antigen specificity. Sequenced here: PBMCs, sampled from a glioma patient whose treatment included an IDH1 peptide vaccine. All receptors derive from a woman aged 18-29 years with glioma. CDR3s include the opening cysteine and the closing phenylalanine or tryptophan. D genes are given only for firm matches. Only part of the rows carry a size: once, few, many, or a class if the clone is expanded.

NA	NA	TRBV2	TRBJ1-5	TGTGCCAGCAGGGGACACGACTTGATCACAAATCAGCCCCAGCATTTT	CASRGHDLITNQPQHF
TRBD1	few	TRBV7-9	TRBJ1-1	TGTGCCAGCAGCGCTCCTGGACAGGGGACGACTGAAGCTTTCTTT	CASSAPGQGTTEAFF
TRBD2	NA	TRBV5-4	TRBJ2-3	TGTGCCAGCAGCTCGATTGGGAGGGGCACAGATACGCAGTATTTT	CASSSIGRGTDTQYF
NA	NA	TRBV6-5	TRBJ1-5	TGTGCCAGCAGTTTTACTCAGGGTGGCAATCAGCCCCAGCATTTT	CASSFTQGGNQPQHF
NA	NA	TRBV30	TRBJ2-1	TGTGCCTGGAGTGATGGGGGCAATGAGCAGTTCTTC	CAWSDGGNEQFF
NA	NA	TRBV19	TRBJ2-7	TGTGCCAGTAGTATTATCTCCGGCAGGGCACACTACGAGCAGTACTTC	CASSIISGRAHYEQYF
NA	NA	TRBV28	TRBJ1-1	TGTGCCAGCAGTTTAGGGGGGACTCCGATTCTAGCTTTCTTT	CASSLGGTPILAFF
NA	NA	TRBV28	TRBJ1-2	TGTGCCCTCGAGGGGCCACCCCGGGACGGCTACTATGGCTACACCTTC	CALEGPPRDGYYGYTF
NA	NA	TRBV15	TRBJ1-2	TGTGCCACCAGCAGAGCGGTCTCCAGGGGCGATGGCTACACCTTC	CATSRAVSRGDGYTF
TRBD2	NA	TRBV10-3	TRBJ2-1	TGTGCCATCAGTGTTACTAGCGGGGGGCGAGATGAGCAGTTCTTC	CAISVTSGGRDEQFF
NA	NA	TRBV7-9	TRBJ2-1	TGTGCCAGCAGCTTAGGTATGGGGGGAGGCCCCCAAGAGCAGTTCTTC	CASSLGMGGGPQEQFF
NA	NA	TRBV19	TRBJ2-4	TGTGCCAGTAGTATCGGGGGTGCGGCCAAAAACATTCAGTACTTC	CASSIGGAAKNIQYF
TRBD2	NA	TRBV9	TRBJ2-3	TGTGCCAGCAGCGTAGAAGCTAGCGGGGTCACAGATACGCAGTATTTT	CASSVEASGVTDTQYF
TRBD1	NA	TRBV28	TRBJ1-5	TGTGCCAGCCATGACAGGGGGCTTTGGGGCAATCAGCCCCAGCATTTT	CASHDRGLWGNQPQHF
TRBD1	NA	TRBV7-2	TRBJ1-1	TGTGCCAGCAGCCGCGGACAGGGAAGGACTGAAGCTTTCTTT	CASSRGQGRTEAFF
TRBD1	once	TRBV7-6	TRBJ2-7	TGTGCCAGCAGCCCAGGACAGGGGGGGGCCTACGAGCAGTACTTC	CASSPGQGGAYEQYF
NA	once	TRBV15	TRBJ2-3	TGTGCCACCAGCACGGGACTCACAGATACGCAGTATTTT	CATSTGLTDTQYF
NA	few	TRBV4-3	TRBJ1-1	TGCGCCAGCAGCCAATACAGGAACACTGAAGCTTTCTTT	CASSQYRNTEAFF
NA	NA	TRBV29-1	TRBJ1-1	TGCAGCGTTGAACCAGGGAACACTGAAGCTTTCTTT	CSVEPGNTEAFF
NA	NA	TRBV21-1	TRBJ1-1	TGTGCCAGCAGCCCGGACAGGGTGATGATGAACACTGAAGCTTTCTTT	CASSPDRVMMNTEAFF
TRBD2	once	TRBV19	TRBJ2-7	TGTGCCAGTATAGGCCCCGGGACTAGCGGGAGCGGAGCCTACGAGCAGTACTTC	CASIGPGTSGSGAYEQYF
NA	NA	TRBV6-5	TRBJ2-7	TGTGCCAGCAGTTATACCTCTCCTCTAGGGGAGCAGTACTTC	CASSYTSPLGEQYF
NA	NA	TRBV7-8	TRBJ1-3	TGTGCCAGCAGCTTAGGGACTGCCCTTGGAAACACCATATATTTT	CASSLGTALGNTIYF
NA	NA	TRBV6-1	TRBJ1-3	TGTGCCAGCAGTGATGGGGGGCACTCTGGAAACACCATATATTTT	CASSDGGHSGNTIYF
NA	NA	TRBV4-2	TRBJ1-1	TGTGCCAGCAGCCCCACCAAGGTCCTGCATCGCACTGAAGCTTTCTTT	CASSPTKVLHRTEAFF
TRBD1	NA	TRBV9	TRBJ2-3	TGTGCCAGCAGCGTGCAGGGGGCGCCGGGATTGGCAGATACGCAGTATTTT	CASSVQGAPGLADTQYF
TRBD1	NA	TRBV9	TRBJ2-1	TGTGCCAGCAGCGTAGACAAGGGACAGGAATTTTACAATGAGCAGTTCTTC	CASSVDKGQEFYNEQFF
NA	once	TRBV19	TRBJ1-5	TGTGCCAGCCAGTCCTGGGATCAGCCCCAGCATTTT	CASQSWDQPQHF
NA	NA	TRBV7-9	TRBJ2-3	TGTGCCAGCAGCCTAGGCTTAGGATTGGCAGATACGCAGTATTTT	CASSLGLGLADTQYF
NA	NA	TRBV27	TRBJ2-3	TGTGCCAGCAGTTTAAGACAGTCAGATACGCAGTATTTT	CASSLRQSDTQYF
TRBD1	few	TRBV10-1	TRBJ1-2	TGCGCCAGCCCACATGACCCGGGACAGAACTATGGCTACACCTTC	CASPHDPGQNYGYTF
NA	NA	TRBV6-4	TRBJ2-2	TGTGCCAGCAGGCAATCCTCAATTACCGGGGAGCTGTTTTTT	CASRQSSITGELFF
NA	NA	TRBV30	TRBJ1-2	TGTGCCTGGAGTGTACGGTATTTGGGTAGCTATGGCTACACCTTC	CAWSVRYLGSYGYTF
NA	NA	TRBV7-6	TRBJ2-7	TGTGCCAGCAGCTCCTCGGGGTACTCCTACGAGCAGTACTTC	CASSSSGYSYEQYF
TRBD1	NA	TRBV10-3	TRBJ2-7	TGTGCCATCAGTCCAGCCGCCTTAACAGGGGGCCTCGCCCAAACCTACGAGCAGTACTTC	CAISPAALTGGLAQTYEQYF
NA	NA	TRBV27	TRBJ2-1	TGTGCCAGCAGTCCCGGGGGCTCCTACAATGAGCAGTTCTTC	CASSPGGSYNEQFF
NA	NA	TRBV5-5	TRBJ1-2	TGTGCCAGCAGCTTGAGGAGAGGGAGGGATGGCTACACCTTC	CASSLRRGRDGYTF
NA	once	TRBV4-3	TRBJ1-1	TGCGCCAGCAGCCCGGGAGCGGTCGGGGAAGCTTTCTTT	CASSPGAVGEAFF
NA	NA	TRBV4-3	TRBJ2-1	TGCGCCAGCAGCCGGAAGCTAGCCAATGAGCAGTTCTTC	CASSRKLANEQFF
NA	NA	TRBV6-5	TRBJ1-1	TGTGCCAGCAGTTACTCAGGAGGGGGGACTGAAGCTTTCTTT	CASSYSGGGTEAFF
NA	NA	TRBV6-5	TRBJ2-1	TGTGCCAGCAGCCACGGACAGTGGTACAATGAGCAGTTCTTC	CASSHGQWYNEQFF
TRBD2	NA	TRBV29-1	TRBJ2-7	TGCAGCGCCTGGACTAGTCCTACCCTCGAGCAGTACTTC	CSAWTSPTLEQYF
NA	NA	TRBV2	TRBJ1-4	TGTGCCAGCAGTGAGTTTTTGGACTCTGGTGAAAAACTGTTTTTT	CASSEFLDSGEKLFF
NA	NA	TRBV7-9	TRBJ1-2	TGTGCCAGCAGTCCAGAGGGGAATGGCTACACCTTC	CASSPEGNGYTF
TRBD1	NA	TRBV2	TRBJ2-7	TGTGCCAGTAGGGACAGGTCTTCCGCCTACGAGCAGTACTTC	CASRDRSSAYEQYF
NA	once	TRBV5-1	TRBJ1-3	TGCGCCAGCAGCTTGGCCGGCAACTATGGAAACACCATATATTTT	CASSLAGNYGNTIYF